These 27 T cell receptor beta chains came from one sample sequenced in a study of T-cell reconstitution after alpha-beta-depleted transplantation in children. A library of TCRbeta sequences, prepared with unique molecular identifiers, was generated. Each CDR3 protein is one row after TCRdb ran MiXCR on the PCR reads. This sample has about 540,000 distinct CDR3 sequences, with around 18% found just once. Sequencing was performed on PBMCs from the stem cell graft donor, taken from the stem cell graft. Source of these receptors: a human donor who donated a stem cell graft to a child with acute lymphoblastic leukemia.

This clonotype has just a few counts. V is TRBV9 and J is TRBJ2-1, with D unresolved. Trimming left V 0 bases short and J 0 bases short, with 10 bases between. The CDR3 totals 16 residues. The germline V gene encodes CDR1 SGDLS and CDR2 YYNGEE. CDR3 coding DNA: TGTGCCAGCAGCGTAGCTACCTCCCGCTCCTACAATGAGCAGTTCTTC. This codes for CASSVATSRSYNEQFF.

This clonotype was recorded at least ten times. As DNA, the CDR3 is TGTGCCAGCAGTTTAGTGGGCCTCTCGTACGAGCAGTACTTC. Translating gives CASSLVGLSYEQYF. V usage is TRBV12-3 or TRBV12-4 and J usage is TRBJ2-7; D is ambiguous. The CDR3 contains 14 residues. Trimming cost V 1 base and J 4 bases, with 11 bases left between them.

The rearrangement joins TRBV27 to TRBJ1-4; D remains unclear. The germline gives CDR1 MNHEY, CDR2 SMNVEV (reference sequence). CDR3 length: 17 amino acids. Trimming took off 1 base at V and 0 bases at J, with 12 bases between the two ends. The DNA of the CDR3 is TGTGCCAGCAGTTTATGGTTCAGGCCCGCAACTAATGAAAAACTGTTTTTT. This encodes CASSLWFRPATNEKLFF.

This clonotype was seen many times. This chain links TRBV5-1 with TRBJ1-6, with TRBD1 as a possible D gene (5 bases). Trimming took 7 bases from V and 10 from J, leaving 18 bases between them. The CDR3 length is 14 residues. The germline V gene encodes CDR1 SGHRS and CDR2 YFSETQ. Written as DNA, the CDR3 is TGCGCCAGCCACTCTGGCAGGGTTGACTCACCCCTCCACTTT. Protein sequence: CASHSGRVDSPLHF.

In its sample, this clonotype was seen a few times. This chain uses TRBV5-1 with TRBJ2-1, with no clear D. Trimming cost V 0 bases and J 8 bases, with 6 bases left between them. Germline CDR1 and CDR2: SGHRS and YFSETQ. The CDR3 runs 12 residues. CDR3 sequence (DNA): TGCGCCAGCAGCTTGGTCTGGGATGAGCAGTTCTTC. It yields the protein CASSLVWDEQFF.

There are a few counts of this clonotype. The chain recombines TRBV5-6 with TRBJ1-1; the match to TRBD1 covers 11 bases. The ends lost 1 base at V and 5 bases at J; junction bases unmatched: 7. Germline V gene lookup returns CDR1 SGHDT and CDR2 YYEEEE. This CDR3 contains 16 residues. As DNA, the CDR3 is TGTGCCAGCAGCTTGTTTGGACAGGGGGCTGGGACTGAAGCTTTCTTT. Protein: CASSLFGQGAGTEAFF.

The chain uses TRBV9 and TRBJ2-6; D possibly corresponds to TRBD2 (5 bases). V was clipped by 5 bases and J by 0 bases, with 24 bases between them. The germline V gene encodes CDR1 SGDLS and CDR2 YYNGEE. The CDR3 has 20 amino acids. The CDR3 DNA reads as TGTGCCAGCAGTCCAACGACCCGAGTGGGGAGACACTCTGGGGCCAACGTCCTGACTTTC. Its translation: CASSPTTRVGRHSGANVLTF.

This chain links TRBV2 with TRBJ2-3; 8 bases map to TRBD2. Trimming took 4 bases from V and 5 from J; bases not matched to a gene: 8. Germline CDR1 SNHLY, CDR2 FYNNEI. This CDR3 contains 15 residues. The CDR3 loop reads CASSVSSGGGDTQYF. The CDR3, as DNA: TGTGCCAGCAGTGTATCGAGCGGGGGCGGAGATACGCAGTATTTT.

The table lists this clonotype with a few counts. The chain links TRBV6-5 to TRBJ2-1, with TRBD2 matching over 8 bases. The CDR3 runs 17 residues. Germline CDR1 reads MNHEY; CDR2 reads SVGAGI. Trimming took 1 base from V and 8 from J; bases not matched to a gene: 13. The CDR3 DNA follows: TGTGCCAGCAGTTACTTGGGGGGGAGCGGGAGAAGGCATGAGCAGTTCTTC. It codes for CASSYLGGSGRRHEQFF.

This clonotype was found a few times. The chain links TRBV15 to TRBJ2-5; 10 positions match TRBD2. The CDR3 has 20 amino acids. The V gene's germline CDR1 is LNHNV and CDR2 YYDKDF (reference sequence). With V trimmed by 0 bases and J by 5 bases, 18 bases remained unmatched. CDR3 region: CATSRDVGDPSGSKWETQYF. In DNA, the CDR3 is TGTGCCACCAGCAGAGATGTAGGGGACCCTAGCGGGAGTAAATGGGAGACCCAGTACTTC.

This clonotype was found a few times. V usage is TRBV9 and J usage is TRBJ2-3; tentative D call: TRBD2 (5 bases). Between the trimmed V and J ends, which lost 2 bases and 8 bases, there was a span of 9 bases. CDR3 length equals 12 residues. From germline, CDR1 is SGDLS and CDR2 YYNGEE. CDR3 sequence (DNA): TGTGCCAGCAGCGTCGGTGGGAGTACGCAGTATTTT. It specifies CASSVGGSTQYF. Drawing the rest from reference TRBV9 and TRBJ2-3, the complete variable domain is DSGVTQTPKHLITATGQRVTLRCSPRSGDLSVYWYQQSLDQGLQFLIQYYNGEERAKGNILERFSAQQFPDLHSELNLSSLELGDSALYFCASSVGGSTQYFGPGTRLTVL.

The sample holds a few counts of this clonotype. V and J are TRBV12-3 or TRBV12-4 and TRBJ1-3; the D gene is possibly TRBD1 (6 bases). V lost 7 bases and J lost 3, with 22 bases in between. CDR3 length equals 17 residues. The CDR3 loop is CASTDGTRRASGNTIYF. In DNA form, the CDR3 reads TGTGCCAGCACCGACGGGACAAGAAGGGCAAGTGGAAACACCATATATTTT.

The V and J genes are TRBV29-1 and TRBJ2-1, with 15 bases matching TRBD2. The trim removed 4 bases at V and 7 bases at J, leaving 8 bases unmatched. The CDR3 has 16 residues. Germline lookup yields CDR1 SQVTM and CDR2 ANQGSEA. The CDR3 region has the DNA TGCAGCGTTGGCGGACTAGCGGGAGGGCCGGGGAATGAGCAGTTCTTC. Translating it yields CSVGGLAGGPGNEQFF.

This clonotype turned up a few times. The chain has TRBV20-1 and TRBJ1-2; D uncertain. The germline CDR1 and CDR2 sequences are DFQATT and SNEGSKA (reference sequence). Deletions cut 3 bases from V and 9 bases from J, with 5 bases between. The CDR3 runs to 9 residues. In nucleotides, the CDR3 is TGCAGTGCTAGGGGGAGCTACACCTTC. Translation: CSARGSYTF.

In its sample, this clonotype was seen a few times. The rearrangement uses TRBV27 and TRBJ1-5; TRBD1 aligns across 8 bases. Per the germline V gene, CDR1 is MNHEY and CDR2 is SMNVEV (reference sequence). The length of the CDR3 is 15 residues. Losses at the gene ends were 5 bases for V and 3 bases for J; bases not matched to a gene: 6. This CDR3 reads CASSPADRDNQPQHF. The CDR3 nucleotides read TGTGCCAGCAGTCCGGCGGACAGGGACAATCAGCCCCAGCATTTT.

The CDR3 DNA reads as TGTGCCAGCAGCCTCTCTTACCAGCAGTACTTC. This translates into CASSLSYQQYF. The chain uses TRBV5-5 and TRBJ2-7; D is unclear. The ends were cut back, 4 bases at V and 8 bases at J, with 10 bases in the middle. Germline V CDR1 and CDR2: SGHKS, YYEKEE (reference sequence). The CDR3 loop spans 11 amino acids.

V and J are TRBV20-1 and TRBJ2-3, with 7 bases that match TRBD1. The CDR3 contains 15 residues. V shed 6 bases and J 0 bases; nucleotides not matched to a gene: 9. Germline loops: CDR1 DFQATT, CDR2 SNEGSKA (reference sequence). The CDR3 sequence: CSAQTRDRSTDTQYF. DNA for the CDR3: TGCAGTGCCCAGACCCGGGACAGAAGCACAGATACGCAGTATTTT.

The chain combines TRBV3-1 with TRBJ2-7; 11 bases fit TRBD2. Germline-derived CDR1 and CDR2 are LGHDT and YNNKEL (reference sequence). V lost 3 bases, J lost 3 bases, and 4 bases stayed unmatched. The CDR3 is 15 residues long. CDR3 in DNA: TGTGCCAGCAGCCAGGCTAGCGGGGGGCTCTACGAGCAGTACTTC. This encodes CASSQASGGLYEQYF.

In this sample, this clonotype turned up a few times. This chain connects TRBV28 to TRBJ1-2; 8 bases are a match to TRBD1. The CDR3 contains 14 residues. With 6 bases clipped from V and 2 bases from J, the junction kept 5 bases outside the gene matches. Germline CDR1 and CDR2: MDHEN and SYDVKM. DNA for the CDR3: TGTGCCAGCAGACACGCAGGGGGCAACTATGGCTACACCTTC. Protein product: CASRHAGGNYGYTF.

The rearrangement joins TRBV15 to TRBJ2-3, with D unresolved. V was shortened by 0 bases and J by 6 bases, with 1 base between the two germline ends. The V gene's germline CDR1 is LNHNV and CDR2 YYDKDF (reference sequence). The CDR3 runs 11 residues. The CDR3 nucleotides read TGTGCCACCAGCAGAGATGATACGCAGTATTTT. Its translation: CATSRDDTQYF. The full variable domain, its missing parts supplied by reference TRBV15 and TRBJ2-3, is DAMVIQNPRYQVTQFGKPVTLSCSQTLNHNVMYWYQQKSSQAPKLLFHYYDKDFNNEADTPDNFQSRRPNTSFCFLDIRSPGLGDTAMYLCATSRDDTQYFGPGTRLTVL.

The rearrangement joins TRBV12-3 or TRBV12-4 to TRBJ1-2; possibly TRBD1 for D (6 bases). This CDR3 spans 13 amino acids. Trimming took off 6 bases at V and 4 bases at J, with 12 bases between the two ends. The CDR3 loop reads CASRPTGLYGYTF. CDR3 coding DNA: TGTGCCAGCAGACCCACAGGGCTCTATGGCTACACCTTC.

This clonotype was seen a few times. The CDR3 DNA is TGTGCCAGCAGCTTAGAATGGGGGGAAGGAGGTAATTCACCCCTCCACTTT. This codes for CASSLEWGEGGNSPLHF. This sequence joins TRBV7-6 and TRBJ1-6; D perhaps matches TRBD1 (5 bases). Germline CDR1 reads SGHVS; CDR2 reads FNYEAQ. The V and J ends lost 1 base and 6 bases respectively, with 16 bases between them. CDR3 length equals 17 residues.

A few counts support this clonotype. This chain joins TRBV5-1 and TRBJ1-5, with 7 bases that match TRBD1. Germline V gene sequence: CDR1 SGHRS, CDR2 YFSETQ. The CDR3 loop spans 15 amino acids. The V and J ends lost 3 bases and 3 bases, in that order; junction bases with no gene match: 6. In DNA form, the CDR3 reads TGCGCCAGCAGCTCAACAGGGGCCCCCAATCAGCCCCAGCATTTT. Amino acids: CASSSTGAPNQPQHF.

This clonotype was observed a handful of times. The CDR3 loop is CSARDPGGRNTIYF. CDR3 nucleotide sequence: TGCAGTGCTAGAGATCCGGGCGGGCGAAACACCATATATTTT. This chain uses TRBV20-1 with TRBJ1-3, with no clear D. CDR1 is DFQATT, CDR2 SNEGSKA, per germline (reference sequence). V lost 0 bases, J lost 5 bases, and 11 bases lay in between. The CDR3 spans 14 residues.

This clonotype was observed a handful of times. V usage is TRBV11-2 and J usage is TRBJ2-3; D may correspond to TRBD1 or TRBD2 (5 bases each). Trimming left V 7 bases short and J 5 bases short, with 19 bases between. The CDR3 loop spans 15 amino acids. Germline assignment: CDR1 SGHAT and CDR2 FQNNGV. CDR3 protein: CASTPWTLDVDTQYF. DNA of the CDR3: TGTGCCAGCACCCCCTGGACACTAGACGTAGATACGCAGTATTTT.

The V and J genes are TRBV4-1 and TRBJ1-3, with TRBD1 matching over 8 bases. This CDR3 has 14 amino acids. With V trimmed by 2 bases and J by 6 bases, 3 bases remained unmatched. Germline V CDR1 and CDR2: MGHRA, YSYEKL. CDR3 region: CASSQPTGANTIYF. The CDR3 DNA follows: TGCGCCAGCAGCCAACCGACAGGGGCAAACACCATATATTTT.

The chain joins TRBV27 to TRBJ2-7; TRBD1 agrees at 9 bases. The length of the CDR3 is 14 residues. Germline lookup yields CDR1 MNHEY and CDR2 SMNVEV (reference sequence). Unmatched junction bases numbered 6, after V lost 5 bases and J lost 4 bases. The CDR3, as DNA: TGTGCCAGCAGTCCTACAGGGGGCGAATACGAGCAGTACTTC. This sequence encodes CASSPTGGEYEQYF.